The rows below give T cell receptor beta chains drawn from one sample of a study of T cells after yellow fever vaccination. One entry per CDR3 protein, called by TCRdb with MiXCR from the 5' RACE reads. The data show roughly 32,000 distinct CDR3 sequences, 6.5% to 8% seen once. The sequencing used PBMCs, either bulk or a sorted T-cell subset (CD4+, CD8+, memory, or dextramer-sorted; not recorded which), collected on the day of the first yellow fever vaccination. The receptors derive from a man between 18 and 29 years old who received the YFV17D yellow fever vaccine. Both conserved end residues are part of each CDR3. A D gene is named only where the DNA matches it firmly. Clone size is shown for a subset of rows, as once, few, many or a class of expanded clone.

J | size | D | V | CDR3 | DNA
TRBJ2-4 | many | NA | TRBV11-3 | CASSLDSSGAKNIQYF | TGTGCCAGCAGCTTAGATTCGTCGGGGGCCAAAAACATTCAGTACTTC
TRBJ2-3 | NA | TRBD2 | TRBV11-2 | CASRTSGGADTQYF | TGTGCCAGCCGGACTAGCGGGGGCGCAGATACGCAGTATTTT
TRBJ2-3 | many | TRBD1 | TRBV23-1 | CASSQRQGIVTDTQYF | TGCGCCAGCAGTCAGAGACAGGGAATCGTTACAGATACGCAGTATTTT
TRBJ2-1 | many | NA | TRBV11-2 | CASSAGLAEQFF | TGTGCCAGCAGCGCCGGCCTAGCGGAGCAGTTCTTC
TRBJ1-5 | many | NA | TRBV7-2 | CASSLRGNQPQHF | TGTGCCAGCAGCTTAAGGGGCAATCAGCCCCAGCATTTT
TRBJ2-1 | NA | NA | TRBV5-1 | CASSLFHSMDEQFF | TGCGCCAGCAGCTTATTTCATTCTATGGATGAGCAGTTCTTC
TRBJ2-5 | few | TRBD2 | TRBV5-5 | CASSPGGARRETQYF | TGTGCCAGCAGCCCCGGGGGGGCCCGGAGGGAGACCCAGTACTTC
TRBJ2-5 | NA | TRBD1 | TRBV4-1 | CASSQGIQGWRETQYF | TGCGCCAGCAGCCAAGGAATACAGGGGTGGAGAGAGACCCAGTACTTC
TRBJ2-3 | many | TRBD1 | TRBV20-1 | CSANSMTGGTDTQYF | TGCAGTGCTAACTCGATGACAGGGGGCACAGATACGCAGTATTTT
TRBJ1-6 | many | NA | TRBV18 | CASSPFPGESPLHF | TGTGCCAGCTCACCTTTTCCAGGGGAATCACCCCTCCACTTT
TRBJ1-4 | many | NA | TRBV5-1 | CASSWGSGDEKLFF | TGCGCCAGCAGCTGGGGGTCGGGCGATGAAAAACTGTTTTTT
TRBJ1-5 | many | NA | TRBV28 | CASSHTIQPQHF | TGTGCCAGCAGTCATACCATTCAGCCCCAGCATTTT
TRBJ1-1 | many | NA | TRBV5-6 | CASSFSNTEAFF | TGTGCCAGCAGCTTCTCTAACACTGAAGCTTTCTTT
TRBJ2-1 | medium-sized | NA | TRBV18 | CASSPPAGTAYNEQFF | TGTGCCAGCTCACCACCGGCGGGGACCGCCTACAATGAGCAGTTCTTC
TRBJ1-5 | many | NA | TRBV3-1 | CASSQSNQPQHF | TGTGCCAGCAGCCAAAGCAATCAGCCCCAGCATTTT
TRBJ1-2 | many | TRBD1 | TRBV5-1 | CASSSGQGGGYTF | TGCGCCAGCAGCTCCGGACAGGGTGGTGGCTACACCTTC
TRBJ1-5 | many | NA | TRBV29-1 | CSVGGTNGAQHF | TGCAGCGTTGGGGGGACAAACGGGGCCCAGCATTTT
TRBJ2-1 | many | NA | TRBV18 | CASSPPSGSGNNEQFF | TGTGCCAGCTCCCCCCCGAGTGGTAGCGGAAACAATGAGCAGTTCTTC
TRBJ1-3 | NA | NA | TRBV30 | CAWNGAGNGNTIYF | TGTGCCTGGAATGGGGCTGGTAATGGAAACACCATATATTTT
TRBJ1-1 | many | NA | TRBV6-2/TRBV6-3 | CASSLHENTEAFF | TGTGCCAGCAGTCTACATGAGAACACTGAAGCTTTCTTT
TRBJ1-5 | many | NA | TRBV5-8 | CASNFGGMNQPQHF | TGTGCCAGCAACTTTGGGGGTATGAATCAGCCCCAGCATTTT
TRBJ2-3 | many | TRBD1 | TRBV28 | CASSRTGQVLTDTQYF | TGTGCCAGCAGTCGCACGGGACAGGTACTCACAGATACGCAGTATTTT